The entry below describes one T cell receptor beta chain. This sample is drawn from a study of cytomegalovirus exposure and HLA in healthy donors. 13 Jbeta primers and 60 Vbeta primers were used for the PCR. Using immunoSEQ multiplex PCR, the repertoire was profiled, and TCRdb retains in-frame clones only, with some absent. This table holds around 230,000 clones, about 80% found once. The ends lost 8 bases at V and 3 bases at J; junction bases unmatched: 1. Germline CDR1 reads SNHLY; CDR2 reads FYNNEI. CDR3 length equals 12 residues. The sequenced sample consisted of PBMCs. The V gene is TRBV2, the J gene TRBJ2-1, with 7 bases fitting TRBD2. This TCR was recovered from a man between 35 and 55 years old in good health and CMV-seropositive. CDR3 region: CASRDYYNEQFF. CDR3 bases: TGTGCCAGCCGGGACTACTACAATGAGCAGTTCTTC.